This T cell receptor (beta chain) is from a study of T cells in Graves' hyperthyroidism and ophthalmopathy. Findings and caveats of the study: Most thyroid-expanded clonotypes above 0.001 were also found in blood. Ophthalmopathy cases were set apart from stable hyperthyroidism by a 13 V-J model.

Trimming pared 1 base from V and 2 bases from J, leaving 15 bases between. Germline V gives CDR1 SGHAT, CDR2 FQNNGV. The CDR3 sequence is 16 residues long. Comment on this clonotype: Its antigen is currently unknown.

For ophthalmopathy patients, the Clinical Activity Score was at least 3 and the NOSPECS grade at least 4; duration was under 3 months. PBMCs were sourced from about 10 ml fresh peripheral blood. Regions amplified from RNA transcripts were the TCR beta CDR3 regions. Using the HTBI primer set, a first-round RT-PCR was run on the TCR CDR3. TCRdb itself ran the multiplex PCR reads through MiXCR, one entry per CDR3 protein. The sample has about 640,000 distinct CDR3 sequences, about 14% seen once. Sequenced: blood. The chain is built from TRBV11-2 and TRBJ2-7, with a possible D match to TRBD1 (7 bases). The source is a woman aged 45-59 years with Graves' ophthalmopathy. Here the CDR3 DNA reads TGTGCCAGCAGCTTAGTAGGCGGGACAGTGCCCTACGAGCAGTACTTC. This translates into CASSLVGGTVPYEQYF.